Listed here are 32 T cell receptor beta chains from one sample, sequenced in a study of blood T cell repertoires in COVID-19 (dated by TCRdb to the early 2020s). The receptor library was made with the immunoSEQ multiplex PCR assay. TCRdb provides this immuneACCESS table in a form limited to in-frame rearrangements. Some clones are lacking; in checked studies, under half of them reflect an unresolved V gene, and why the rest are absent is not known. This sample is represented by hundreds of thousands of clones; 90% of them were singletons. Of the sample, around 2.6% is held by the ten largest clones. What was sequenced was PBMCs or T cells enriched from blood (not recorded which). All receptors derive from a man aged 55-75 years who had recovered from COVID-19.

The chain is built from TRBV19 and TRBJ2-7, with D possibly TRBD1 on 6 matching bases. Germline CDR1 and CDR2: LNHDA and SQIVND (reference sequence). The CDR3 has 13 residues. V shed 3 bases and J shed 3 bases, with 9 bases lying between them. The CDR3: CASSIARGYEQYF. The CDR3 DNA reads TGTGCCAGTAGTATCGCCAGGGGCTACGAGCAGTACTTC.

J is TRBJ1-6 and V is TRBV6-1; TRBD1 might be the D (5 bases). V lost 2 bases and J lost 6, with 11 bases in between. From germline, CDR1 is MNHNS and CDR2 SASEGT. The CDR3 covers 15 residues. The CDR3 here is CASSESGGRNSPLHF. CDR3 nucleotides: TGTGCCAGCAGTGAATCCGGGGGTCGTAATTCACCCCTCCACTTT.

The chain recombines TRBV6-5 with TRBJ1-2, with unresolved D. The CDR3 extends over 15 amino acids. Between the trimmed V and J ends, which lost 6 bases and 0 bases, there was a span of 14 bases. Germline V gene sequence: CDR1 MNHEY, CDR2 SVGAGI. The chain's CDR3 is CASRAGINSNYGYTF. CDR3 in DNA: TGTGCCAGCAGGGCAGGAATAAATTCTAACTATGGCTACACCTTC.

The chain joins TRBV4-3 to TRBJ2-1, with 7 bases identical to TRBD2. V lost 0 bases to trimming and J lost 3 bases; unmatched junction nucleotides: 5. The CDR3 is 16 residues long. Per germline, CDR1 LGHNA and CDR2 YSLEER. In DNA, the CDR3 is TGCGCCAGCAGCCAAGAAAAGCGGGGAGTCTACAATGAGCAGTTCTTC. Protein product: CASSQEKRGVYNEQFF.

The J gene is TRBJ1-1, the V gene TRBV7-6; 7 bases align to TRBD1. Per the germline V gene, CDR1 is SGHVS and CDR2 is FNYEAQ. Trimming took 3 bases from V and 0 from J; bases not matched to a gene: 1. This CDR3 region has 14 residues. CDR3 in amino acids: CASSLGQMNTEAFF. The CDR3 DNA is TGTGCCAGCAGCTTGGGACAGATGAACACTGAAGCTTTCTTT.

The chain has TRBV7-9 and TRBJ2-1, with 11 positions matching TRBD2. This CDR3 has 16 amino acids. Trimming cost V 5 bases and J 3 bases; bases outside gene matches: 6. CDR1 and CDR2 (germline): SEHNR, FQNEAQ (reference sequence). This CDR3 reads CASSRELAGGYNEQFF. The CDR3 nucleotides read TGTGCCAGCAGCCGCGAGCTAGCGGGAGGCTACAATGAGCAGTTCTTC. The whole variable domain, filled in from reference TRBV7-9 and TRBJ2-1, reads DTGVSQNPRHKITKRGQNVTFRCDPISEHNRLYWYRQTLGQGPEFLTYFQNEAQLEKSRLLSDRFSAERPKGSFSTLEIQRTEQGDSAMYLCASSRELAGGYNEQFFGPGTRLTVL.

The genes are TRBV3-1 (or the pseudogene TRBV3-2) and TRBJ1-2; D is possibly TRBD1 (5 bases). Germline V lookup: CDR1 LGHDT, CDR2 YNNKEL (reference sequence). Trimming removed 3 bases at V and 8 bases at J, with 16 bases between. The CDR3 contains 14 residues. The CDR3, as DNA: TGTGCCAGCAGCCAGGGTAAGGGGCTCCGGGGCTACACCTTC. It encodes CASSQGKGLRGYTF.

This chain joins TRBV2 and TRBJ1-3; TRBD1 is a possible D gene (5 bases). V was pared by 4 bases and J by 0 bases, with 13 bases between. Germline lookup yields CDR1 SNHLY and CDR2 FYNNEI. The CDR3 length is 16 residues. CDR3 residues: CASSGGRGTSGNTIYF. The CDR3 DNA sequence: TGTGCCAGCAGTGGCGGGAGGGGCACCTCTGGAAACACCATATATTTT. Together with reference TRBV2 and TRBJ1-3, the CDR3 gives the full variable domain: EPEVTQTPSHQVTQMGQEVILRCVPISNHLYFYWYRQILGQKVEFLVSFYNNEISEKSEIFDDQFSVERPDGSNFTLKIRSTKLEDSAMYFCASSGGRGTSGNTIYFGEGSWLTVV.

In this sample, this clone turned up a few times. DNA of the CDR3: TGTGCCAGCAGTTTTAGTCCCGTACCGTCGGGTGGCTATGGCTACACCTTC. It codes for CASSFSPVPSGGYGYTF. V and J are TRBV27 and TRBJ1-2; the D is unclear. This CDR3 region has 17 residues. V was cut by 3 bases and J by 4 bases, with 21 bases left in between. Germline V gene sequence: CDR1 MNHEY, CDR2 SMNVEV (reference sequence).

This clone was picked up one time. The chain employs TRBV6-5 and TRBJ2-7; 9 nucleotides line up with TRBD1. The V and J ends lost 2 bases and 3 bases, in that order; junction bases with no gene match: 8. This CDR3 contains 16 residues. Looked up from germline, CDR1 is MNHEY and CDR2 is SVGAGI. CDR3 region: CASSYGQGIGVYEQYF. The CDR3 nucleotides read TGTGCCAGCAGTTACGGACAGGGGATCGGAGTCTACGAGCAGTACTTC.

The genes are TRBV21-1 and TRBJ1-5; the table's TRBD1 call for D was not verified on the DNA. TRBV21-1 is marked as a pseudogene. This CDR3 is built from 14 residues. In DNA, the CDR3 is TGTGCCAGCGGGGCGGAAGGAAGCAATCAGCCCCAGCATTTT. Protein product: CASGAEGSNQPQHF.

This chain joins TRBV18 and TRBJ1-2; D might be TRBD1 (6 bases). CDR3 length: 15 residues. Trimming cost V 0 bases and J 7 bases, with 15 bases left between them. The germline V gene encodes CDR1 KGHSH and CDR2 LQKENI. The CDR3 reads CASSPPNAGALGYTF. CDR3 nucleotides: TGTGCCAGCTCACCACCGAACGCAGGGGCTCTTGGCTACACCTTC.

The chain couples TRBV13 to TRBJ2-2; the match to TRBD2 covers 7 bases. There are 15 residues in the CDR3. CDR1 is PRHDT and CDR2 is FYEKMQ in the germline V gene (reference sequence). The V and J ends lost 5 bases and 0 bases, in that order; junction bases with no gene match: 3. The CDR3 spells CASSRGGTNTGELFF. The CDR3 DNA reads TGTGCCAGCAGCCGCGGGGGAACGAACACCGGGGAGCTGTTTTTT.

V is TRBV7-2 and J is TRBJ2-3; 7 nucleotides align to TRBD1. Germline CDR1 and CDR2: SGHTA and FQGNSA. The ends lost 5 bases at V and 0 bases at J; junction bases unmatched: 5. CDR3 length equals 15 residues. DNA for the CDR3: TGTGCCAGCAGCCCCACAGGGGTAAGCACAGATACGCAGTATTTT. Translation gives CASSPTGVSTDTQYF. Together with reference TRBV7-2 and TRBJ2-3, the CDR3 gives the full variable domain: GAGVSQSPSNKVTEKGKDVELRCDPISGHTALYWYRQSLGQGLEFLIYFQGNSAPDKSGLPSDRFSAERTGGSVSTLTIQRTQQEDSAVYLCASSPTGVSTDTQYFGPGTRLTVL.

The chain couples TRBV2 to TRBJ1-3; TRBD1 matches at 7 bases. Germline assignment: CDR1 SNHLY and CDR2 FYNNEI. This CDR3 has 19 amino acids. The trim removed 3 bases at V and 3 bases at J, leaving 17 bases unmatched. Written as DNA, the CDR3 is TGTGCCAGCAGTGATCCCAACATAAGACAGGGCTTGGGTGGAAACACCATATATTTT. Amino acid sequence: CASSDPNIRQGLGGNTIYF.

The CDR3 sequence is CSVDRVGYGYTF. In DNA, the CDR3 is TGCAGCGTTGACAGGGTTGGCTATGGCTACACCTTC. The V call is TRBV29-1, the J call TRBJ1-2; D perhaps matches TRBD1 (5 bases). Germline V gives CDR1 SQVTM, CDR2 ANQGSEA. Trimming cost V 3 bases and J 4 bases, with 9 bases left between them. The CDR3 runs to 12 residues.

The V and J genes are TRBV5-4 and TRBJ1-4; D gene uncertain. In germline, CDR1 is SGHNT, CDR2 YYREEE (reference sequence). Trimming took off 4 bases at V and 7 bases at J, with 14 bases between the two ends. The length of the CDR3 is 14 residues. CDR3: CASSLSATSEKLFF. The CDR3 DNA reads as TGTGCCAGCAGCCTCAGTGCGACTTCTGAAAAACTGTTTTTT.

This clone showed up just once. This chain joins TRBV5-4 and TRBJ1-1; TRBD1 matches at 7 bases. V dropped 5 bases and J dropped 2; count of bases not matched to a gene: 3. This CDR3 has 13 residues. Germline V gene sequence: CDR1 SGHNT, CDR2 YYREEE (reference sequence). The CDR3 loop is CASRTGSNTEAFF. As DNA, the CDR3 is TGTGCCAGCAGGACAGGGTCCAACACTGAAGCTTTCTTT.

The V gene is TRBV11-3, the J gene TRBJ1-1; 9 bases are shared with TRBD1. Germline V gene sequence: CDR1 SGHNT, CDR2 YENEEA. The V and J ends lost 5 bases and 0 bases, in that order; junction bases with no gene match: 4. This CDR3 is 15 amino acids long. This CDR3 reads CASSATGGLNTEAFF. The CDR3 region has the DNA TGTGCCAGCAGCGCAACAGGGGGCCTGAACACTGAAGCTTTCTTT.

This chain connects TRBV5-5 to TRBJ2-4, with 7 bases identical to TRBD1. After removal of 5 bases from V and 0 bases from J, the junction contained 5 bases not matched to a gene. The CDR3 is 15 amino acids. Germline V gene data show CDR1 as SGHKS and CDR2 as YYEKEE (reference sequence). The CDR3 loop is CASSFQGEAKNIQYF. In nucleotides, the CDR3 is TGTGCCAGCAGTTTTCAGGGGGAAGCCAAAAACATTCAGTACTTC.

This chain joins TRBV10-3 and TRBJ1-3, with D unresolved. The CDR3 contains 15 residues. The germline gives CDR1 ENHRY, CDR2 SYGVKD. V was shortened by 3 bases and J by 0 bases, with 9 bases between the two germline ends. CDR3 in amino acids: CAISDGPSSGNTIYF. The CDR3 DNA is TGTGCCATCAGTGATGGGCCCTCCTCTGGAAACACCATATATTTT.

The V call is TRBV29-1, the J call TRBJ2-3, with TRBD1 as a possible D gene (5 bases). This CDR3 comprises 14 residues. V lost 1 base, J lost 1 base, and 9 bases lay in between. Germline loops: CDR1 SQVTM, CDR2 ANQGSEA. CDR3 loop: CSVEGQGGTDTQYF. The CDR3 nucleotides are TGCAGCGTTGAAGGGCAGGGTGGCACAGATACGCAGTATTTT.

CDR3 bases: TGCGCCAGCAGCCAAAGTTCCGCGGGGTCAGATACGCAGTATTTT. Translating it yields CASSQSSAGSDTQYF. V gene TRBV4-3 combines with J gene TRBJ2-3; maybe TRBD2 (6 bases). CDR3 size: 15 residues. Germline loops: CDR1 LGHNA, CDR2 YSLEER. V was trimmed by 2 bases and J by 4 bases, leaving 13 bases between them.

The J gene is TRBJ1-1, the V gene TRBV6-5; 7 nucleotides line up with TRBD1. The trim removed 4 bases at V and 7 bases at J, leaving 6 bases unmatched. This CDR3 has 13 amino acids. Germline lookup yields CDR1 MNHEY and CDR2 SVGAGI. CDR3 region: CASSFLRQGEAFF. The CDR3, as DNA: TGTGCCAGCAGTTTTCTAAGACAGGGTGAAGCTTTCTTT.

V usage is TRBV7-9 and J usage is TRBJ1-4; possible D gene TRBD1, 6 bases. Germline V gene sequence: CDR1 SEHNR, CDR2 FQNEAQ (reference sequence). The CDR3 covers 15 residues. Trimming stripped 2 bases from V and 8 bases from J, with 15 bases between. The CDR3 DNA is TGTGCCAGCAGCTTAAAACAGGGAATTGAAGAAAAACTGTTTTTT. This encodes CASSLKQGIEEKLFF. Drawing the rest from reference TRBV7-9 and TRBJ1-4, the complete variable domain is DTGVSQNPRHKITKRGQNVTFRCDPISEHNRLYWYRQTLGQGPEFLTYFQNEAQLEKSRLLSDRFSAERPKGSFSTLEIQRTEQGDSAMYLCASSLKQGIEEKLFFGSGTQLSVL.

The chain joins TRBV7-2 to TRBJ1-3; tentative D call: TRBD1 (6 bases). In germline, CDR1 is SGHTA, CDR2 FQGNSA. Trimming took off 3 bases at V and 0 bases at J, with 9 bases between the two ends. This CDR3 is 15 amino acids long. The CDR3 coding sequence is TGTGCCAGCAGCTTCGGACAGTCCTCTGGAAACACCATATATTTT. Amino acid sequence: CASSFGQSSGNTIYF.

The gene calls are TRBV5-4 and TRBJ1-2; 8 nucleotides agree with TRBD1. Germline-derived CDR1 and CDR2 are SGHNT and YYREEE (reference sequence). The CDR3 spans 15 residues. The junction had 5 bases not matched to a gene; V was cut back by 2 bases and J by 2 bases. The CDR3 nucleotides read TGTGCCAGCAGCTTCAGGGGGCGACCCAACTATGGCTACACCTTC. It encodes CASSFRGRPNYGYTF.

This clone was counted between two and nine times. The chain links TRBV5-1 to TRBJ1-4, with D unresolved. The CDR3 is 16 residues long. Germline CDR1 SGHRS, CDR2 YFSETQ. V was trimmed by 5 bases and J by 6 bases, leaving 20 bases between them. CDR3 coding DNA: TGCGCCAGCAGGTCCTTGGGTCGGGTAGGCCATGAAAAACTGTTTTTT. It encodes CASRSLGRVGHEKLFF.

The chain employs TRBV25-1 and TRBJ1-4; TRBD1 might be the D (5 bases). The CDR3 extends over 16 amino acids. V dropped 3 bases and J dropped 4 bases, with 15 bases sitting between them. From germline, CDR1 is MGHDK and CDR2 SYGVNS. This CDR3 is CASSDPRGDSNEKLFF. CDR3 nucleotides: TGTGCCAGCAGTGATCCGCGGGGAGACAGTAATGAAAAACTGTTTTTT.

This sequence joins TRBV4-2 and TRBJ1-2; D is unclear. The CDR3 runs 17 residues. The V gene lost 1 base and the J gene lost 3 bases, with 18 bases spanning the gap. Germline V gives CDR1 LGHNA, CDR2 YNFKEQ. CDR3 loop: CASSQGRLRGGDYGYTF. CDR3 nucleotides: TGTGCCAGCAGCCAAGGCCGGTTACGGGGAGGCGACTATGGCTACACCTTC.

With regard to this clone: Distinct nucleotide sequences in the sample also encode this CDR3. The genes are TRBV19 and TRBJ2-1; 10 bases are shared with TRBD1. The CDR3 runs to 14 residues. The J segment lost 4 bases and the V segment lost 9 bases, leaving 6 bases of the junction unmatched. CDR1 is LNHDA and CDR2 is SQIVND in the germline V gene (reference sequence). In DNA form, the CDR3 reads TGTGCCAGCCGGGGACAGGGGTCTTACAATGAGCAGTTCTTC. The encoded protein is CASRGQGSYNEQFF.

The chain recombines TRBV30 with TRBJ2-5; 7 nucleotides agree with TRBD2. V dropped 0 bases and J dropped 5; count of bases not matched to a gene: 3. Germline values: CDR1 GTSNPN, CDR2 SVGIG (reference sequence). The CDR3 runs to 13 residues. Here the CDR3 reads CAWSVQLAETQYF. The CDR3 coding sequence is TGTGCCTGGAGTGTACAACTAGCGGAGACCCAGTACTTC. Variable domain in full (rest from reference TRBV30 and TRBJ2-5): SQTIHQWPATLVQPVGSPLSLECTVEGTSNPNLYWYRQAAGRGLQLLFYSVGIGQISSEVPQNLSASRPQDRQFILSSKKLLLSDSGFYLCAWSVQLAETQYFGPGTRLLVL.